This TCR beta chain was profiled in a study of blood T cell repertoires in COVID-19. Across the study: PBMCs, B-cell-depleted T cells, or T cells provided the cDNA or gDNA that made up the material.

The CDR3 consists of 16 residues. Germline CDR1 is LGHNA and CDR2 is YNFKEQ. Trimming took 3 bases from V and 3 from J, leaving 17 bases between them. Authors' data handling: Amplifying reference gene primers gave estimates of nucleated cell counts. Profiling relied on immunoSEQ multiplex PCR, and the TCRdb table lists in-frame clones only, not all of them. V and J calls and clone size follow that table, whereas D and trimming were derived from the DNA. The data contain roughly 300,000 clones, 65% to 90% of them singletons. This study enrolled people aged about 18 to 95 from about two dozen US geographic areas. Self-reported history from a screening survey and questionnaire set each donor's cohort. The sample holds one count of this clone.

The chain couples TRBV4-2 to TRBJ2-5, with D maybe TRBD1 (7 bases). Sequences were obtained from PBMCs or T cells enriched from blood (not recorded which). The origin of this receptor is a woman in her thirties or forties with acute COVID-19. The CDR3 reads CASSQDYLTGKETQYF. CDR3 bases: TGTGCCAGCAGCCAGGACTACTTGACAGGGAAAGAGACCCAGTACTTC.